This TCR beta chain was identified in a study (dated by TCRdb to the mid-2010s). Broadly, across the study: The study tested whether tumor-infiltrating Tregs in breast cancer are recruited from blood Tregs or converted in situ from other CD4+ T cell subsets.

Naive CD4+ T cells were purified with the Miltenyi Naive CD4+ T Cell Isolation kit, with Tregs depleted using CD25 microbeads. Tregs, naive and memory CD4+ T cells from tumor, blood and ipsilateral draining lymph nodes of a handful of breast cancer patients underwent full-length TCR alpha and beta sequencing. Mononuclear cells from lymph nodes or 40 to 60 ml of peripheral blood were isolated by Ficoll density gradient centrifugation. Sorted cell populations were confirmed by FACS to exceed 90% purity. Paper-wide results and their limitations: Tumor memory CD4+ T cell TCR gene usage clustered with blood and lymph node memory CD4+ cells and lymph node naive CD4+ cells. Validation in the larger cohort was restricted to a single TCR beta V-J rearrangement rather than whole repertoires. The TCR alpha and beta sequences of tumor-infiltrating Tregs showed the greatest overlap with tumor naive CD4+ T cells, followed by blood naive CD4+ T cells.

Full-length TCR variable regions were amplified by 5' RACE PCR with constant-region reverse primers, followed by semi-nested PCR with Nested Universal Primer A. Using the ReliaPrep RNA Cell Miniprep System, total RNA was extracted, and the SMARTer RACE 5'/3' Kit was then used to reverse transcribe the RNA into 5'RACE-ready cDNA. Multiplex adaptors were used to barcode the full-length TCR alpha and beta libraries, which were then sequenced on an Illumina MiSeq. The paper's processing steps were these. For each of nine subset-tissue groups, sequencing data from the five patients were combined, and the groups were compared by unsupervised clustering of TCR gene usage. The Morisita-Horn index, with shared sequences weighted by their contribution to each repertoire, was used to calculate repertoire similarity. In-frame beta chains were kept once TCRdb had trimmed the public reads at Q25 with fastp and called clones with MiXCR. Each CDR3 protein appears once, grouped with its most common genes and DNA. The V and J calls were not made by the authors but by TCRdb's processing. Within this sample are tens of thousands of distinct CDR3 sequences, with 25% to 30% of them counted one time only. Approximately 2.3% of the sample rests with the top ten.

For CDR1 and CDR2, the germline V gene lists SGHRS and YFSETQ. The CDR3 sequence holds 15 residues, the cysteine and phenylalanine included. Only the CDR3 part of the read is kept: 45 bases, read in frame from the first base. Comment on this clonotype: Its antigen has not been determined. Relative to the germline gene, one junction end is altered; a read error may explain this.

Sample: naive CD4+ T cells sorted from blood. This sample's cell subset or site label indicates: naive CD4+ T cells, CD4+CD45RA+CD25-. In this chain, TRBV5-1 is recombined with TRBJ1-1; tentative D gene TRBD1, with 6 bases matching. The receptor was isolated from a female donor with breast cancer. The bases are TGCGCCAGCAGCCTGGCGGGGGCGATGAACACTGAAGCTCTCTTT. This sequence encodes CASSLAGAMNTEALF.